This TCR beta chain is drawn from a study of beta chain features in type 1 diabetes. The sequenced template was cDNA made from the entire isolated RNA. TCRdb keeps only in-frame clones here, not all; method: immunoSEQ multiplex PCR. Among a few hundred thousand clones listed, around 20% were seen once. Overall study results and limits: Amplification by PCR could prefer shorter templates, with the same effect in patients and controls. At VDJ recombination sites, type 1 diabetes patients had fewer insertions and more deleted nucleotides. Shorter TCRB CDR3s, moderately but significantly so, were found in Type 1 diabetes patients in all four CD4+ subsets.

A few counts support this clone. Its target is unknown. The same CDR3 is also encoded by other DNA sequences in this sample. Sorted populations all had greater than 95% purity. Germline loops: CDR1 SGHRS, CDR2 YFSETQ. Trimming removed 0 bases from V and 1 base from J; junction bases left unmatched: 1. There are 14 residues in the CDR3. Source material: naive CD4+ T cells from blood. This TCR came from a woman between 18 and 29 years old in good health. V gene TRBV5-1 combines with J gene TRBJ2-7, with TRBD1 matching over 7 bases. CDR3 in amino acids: CASSLGQGSYEQYF. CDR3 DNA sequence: TGCGCCAGCAGCTTGGGACAGGGATCCTACGAGCAGTACTTC.